This T cell receptor (beta chain) was sequenced during a study of cytomegalovirus exposure and HLA in healthy donors. Primers included in the PCR were 60 Vbeta and 13 Jbeta primers. TCRdb's copy holds only in-frame clones and misses some; the assay was immunoSEQ multiplex PCR. Its table records around 70,000 clones. All donors participated as healthy donors of bone marrow. Per the germline V gene, CDR1 is SGDLS and CDR2 is YYNGEE. Trimming stripped 0 bases from V and 10 bases from J, with 18 bases between. The length of the CDR3 is 15 residues. The TCR comes from a female donor in good health and CMV-seropositive. The sample was PBMCs. The chain recombines TRBV9 with TRBJ2-3, with D perhaps TRBD2 (6 bases). The CDR3 here is CASSVGGNRATAQYF. The CDR3 coding sequence is TGTGCCAGCAGCGTAGGCGGGAACCGAGCGACCGCGCAGTATTTT.